This T cell receptor beta chain was obtained from a study of shared clonotypes between healthy human individuals. Authors' data handling: Filtering differed, since immunoSEQ gave only junction sequences and no quality scores. Assay: immunoSEQ multiplex PCR; the TCRdb copy retains only in-frame clones and omits some. Clone size and the V and J calls come from that table; the DNA yielded D and trimming. This repertoire shows 2 million to 2.5 million clones, more than 90% found once; its top ten account for around 0.13%. Germline assignment: CDR1 SEHNR and CDR2 FQNEAQ (reference sequence). CDR3 length equals 14 residues. With 4 bases removed from V and 5 bases from J, the gap between germline ends came to 13 bases. Whole-study results and caveats: What limited the represented genetic and exposure-history diversity was the small number of donors.

To note about this clone: Its cognate antigen is unknown.

Every donor, a Caucasian adult, lived in Nashville, Tennessee. CD4+ cells were split into CD45RA+ naive and CD45RA-negative memory subsets. The chain links TRBV7-9 to TRBJ2-3, with unresolved D. The sequence was collected from a man aged 18 to 30 in good health. Sequenced input: naive CD4+ T cells sorted from blood. Documented subset: CD45RA+ positively selected. The CDR3 bases are TGTGCCAGCAGCTCCGCCGGGCAAAAAGATACGCAGTATTTT. Protein: CASSSAGQKDTQYF.